A single sample gave rise to the 12 T cell receptor beta chains below, sequenced in a study of TIL therapy for anti-PD-1-resistant metastatic lung cancer. The immunoSEQ assay was v3. Only in-frame clones appear in the TCRdb table, and some are missing; sequencing was by immunoSEQ multiplex PCR. This table holds about 50,000 clones, less than 75% found once. Time point reported: pre-treatment sample, taken before nivolumab and TIL therapy. Most excised metastases sampled were pleural nodules or supraclavicular lymph nodes. Sequenced here: tumor tissue, sampled at baseline. The receptors were sampled from a person aged 25-85 years with non-small cell lung cancer.

This clone was found a few times. The chain is built from TRBV13 and TRBJ2-7; TRBD1 matches 8 bases. The CDR3 runs 14 residues. J lost 6 bases, V lost 1 base, and 5 bases had no gene match. The V gene's germline CDR1 is PRHDT and CDR2 FYEKMQ (reference sequence). The CDR3: CASSLEQGEREQYF. CDR3 DNA sequence: TGTGCCAGCAGCTTAGAACAGGGGGAGCGCGAGCAGTACTTC.

The chain joins TRBV7-5 to TRBJ2-7; no check of the table's D call, TRBD1, against the DNA was made. TRBV7-5 is listed as a pseudogene. The CDR3 totals 12 residues. The CDR3: CARSFGQGEQYF. CDR3 in DNA: TGTGCCAGAAGTTTTGGACAGGGCGAGCAGTACTTC.

CDR3 DNA sequence: TGTGCCAGCAGCATTACCGACACTTTCGCGCAGTATTTT. It specifies CASSITDTFAQYF. The chain couples TRBV7-3 to TRBJ2-3; no clear D gene. This CDR3 has 13 amino acids. Germline V CDR1 and CDR2: SGHTA, FQGTGA. V was trimmed by 5 bases and J by 10 bases, leaving 16 bases between them.

In DNA form, the CDR3 reads TGTGCCAGCAGCTCAAGACTAGCGGGGGGACAAGAGACCCAGTACTTC. Protein: CASSSRLAGGQETQYF. This rearrangement joins TRBV7-8 to TRBJ2-5; 13 nucleotides match TRBD2. V dropped 4 bases and J dropped 2; count of bases not matched to a gene: 4. CDR3 length: 16 amino acids. Per the germline V gene, CDR1 is SGHVS and CDR2 is FQNEAQ.

V and J are TRBV4-1 and TRBJ2-3, with 11 bases fitting TRBD2. Germline-derived CDR1 and CDR2 are MGHRA and YSYEKL. This CDR3 comprises 16 residues. The ends lost 1 base at V and 3 bases at J; junction bases unmatched: 3. The DNA for the CDR3 is TGCGCCAGCAGCCAAGGGCCTAGCGGGGGGACAGATACGCAGTATTTT. This codes for CASSQGPSGGTDTQYF.

The CDR3 protein is CASSFGDSGNYGYTF. The CDR3 region has the DNA TGTGCCAGCAGCTTCGGGGACAGTGGTAACTATGGCTACACCTTC. J is TRBJ1-2 and V is TRBV5-6; 7 nucleotides line up with TRBD1. The CDR3 sequence is 15 residues long. The V and J ends lost 2 bases and 1 base, in that order; junction bases with no gene match: 5. Germline values: CDR1 SGHDT, CDR2 YYEEEE. The full variable domain, with the rest looked up from reference TRBV5-6 and TRBJ1-2, is DAGVTQSPTHLIKTRGQQVTLRCSPKSGHDTVSWYQQALGQGPQFIFQYYEEEERQRGNFPDRFSGHQFPNYSSELNVNALLLGDSALYLCASSFGDSGNYGYTFGSGTRLTVV.

V is TRBV30 and J is TRBJ2-7; a possible D gene is TRBD2 (5 bases). Trimming pared 2 bases from V and 6 bases from J, leaving 17 bases between. The CDR3 has 14 residues. Germline CDR1 is GTSNPN and CDR2 is SVGIG (reference sequence). The CDR3 spells CAWSTPPGRGEQYF. CDR3 DNA: TGTGCCTGGAGTACTCCCCCTGGCCGGGGCGAGCAGTACTTC.

The chain uses TRBV9 and TRBJ2-1; D is tentatively TRBD1 or TRBD2 (6 bases each). Trimming took 0 bases from V and 2 from J, leaving 12 bases between them. The CDR3 runs to 16 residues. Germline V lookup: CDR1 SGDLS, CDR2 YYNGEE. For the CDR3, the DNA is TGTGCCAGCAGCGTAGAGGGGGGTTTGGCCTACAATGAGCAGTTCTTC. Residues: CASSVEGGLAYNEQFF.

This rearrangement joins TRBV29-1 to TRBJ1-2, with D hard to call. CDR1 and CDR2 from the germline V gene are SQVTM and ANQGSEA. The CDR3 runs to 10 residues. The V end was cut by 5 bases, the J end by 6 bases, with 7 bases between. This CDR3 reads CSVSDDGYTF. The CDR3 coding sequence is TGCAGCGTTTCGGATGATGGCTACACCTTC.

This clone is a singleton in its sample. The chain couples TRBV28 to TRBJ2-3; 7 bases fit TRBD2. This CDR3 spans 15 amino acids. V was pared by 7 bases and J by 0 bases, with 7 bases of the junction left unmatched. Germline CDR1 reads MDHEN; CDR2 reads SYDVKM. The CDR3 reads CASTVVSGSTDTQYF. The CDR3 DNA reads as TGTGCCAGCACTGTCGTTAGCGGGAGCACAGATACGCAGTATTTT.

Only a few counts were recorded for this clone. This chain connects TRBV7-8 to TRBJ2-7, with 11 bases matching TRBD1. V was clipped by 2 bases and J by 9 bases; unmatched bases: 9. CDR3 length equals 15 residues. Germline V CDR1 and CDR2: SGHVS, FQNEAQ. This CDR3 reads CASSLKGTGGIGQYF. The CDR3 DNA reads TGTGCCAGCAGCTTAAAAGGGACAGGGGGAATCGGGCAGTACTTC.

The chain couples TRBV6-6 to TRBJ2-7; the D gene is possibly TRBD1 (5 bases). V gave up 5 bases and J gave up 4 bases, with 9 bases separating them. The CDR3 length is 12 residues. Germline CDR1 and CDR2: MNHNY and SVGAGI (reference sequence). This CDR3 is CASSAGLYEQYF. The CDR3, as DNA: TGTGCCAGCAGTGCAGGGTTGTACGAGCAGTACTTC.